Below, one T cell receptor (beta chain) is given with its context. These data are taken from a study of blood T cell repertoires in COVID-19. Overall study context: Samples representing acute and convalescent COVID-19 were sourced from the United States, Italy and Spain.

The repertoire was sequenced with immunoSEQ multiplex PCR; TCRdb's copy has only in-frame clones and lacks some. The sample lists around 140,000 clones, 84% occurring once. This clonotype was obtained from a man aged 55 to 70 with acute or convalescent COVID-19. The sample consisted of peripheral blood.

CDR3 amino acids: CAWSGQGAGLSNQPQHF. CDR3 nucleotides: TGTGCCTGGAGTGGACAGGGGGCAGGTTTAAGCAATCAGCCCCAGCATTTT. The V gene is TRBV30, the J gene TRBJ1-5, with TRBD1 identical over 10 bases. The CDR3 is made up of 17 amino acids. Germline V gene lookup returns CDR1 GTSNPN and CDR2 SVGIG (reference sequence). V lost 1 base, J lost 1 base, and 7 bases stayed unmatched.